Below, 21 T cell receptor beta chains from the same sample are listed, as sequenced in a study of CD8+ T cells in alopecia areata. TCR sequencing used cDNA made by reverse transcription of extracted RNA. The table came from immunoSEQ multiplex PCR; TCRdb's copy has only in-frame clones and leaves some out. The sample carries more than 200,000 clones, roughly two thirds recorded once. Sequences were derived from CD4+ T cells sorted from blood, sampled at week 0. These receptors all come from a human donor with alopecia areata.

The chain combines TRBV30 with TRBJ1-6; TRBD1 might be the D (5 bases). Germline V gene sequence: CDR1 GTSNPN, CDR2 SVGIG (reference sequence). The germline V and J ends were trimmed by 2 bases and 7 bases, with 9 bases remaining between them. The CDR3 is made up of 13 amino acids. CDR3 in amino acids: CAWSQDINSPLHF. DNA for the CDR3: TGTGCCTGGAGTCAGGACATCAATTCACCCCTCCACTTT.

The V and J genes are TRBV5-1 and TRBJ2-7; 12 bases line up with TRBD2. Germline-derived CDR1 and CDR2 are SGHRS and YFSETQ. The V segment lost 0 bases and the J segment 5 bases; nucleotides outside the gene matches: 0. The CDR3 length is 14 residues. CDR3 DNA sequence: TGCGCCAGCAGCTTGGGGACTAGCGGGGACGAGCAGTACTTC. This sequence encodes CASSLGTSGDEQYF.

In DNA form, the CDR3 reads TGTGCCAGCAGCTTACGGGTTGGAGGCTACACCTTC. This gives the protein CASSLRVGGYTF. V gene TRBV13 combines with J gene TRBJ1-2, with D uncertain. The CDR3 totals 12 residues. Trimming took 2 bases from V and 8 from J, leaving 9 bases between them. Germline V gives CDR1 PRHDT, CDR2 FYEKMQ (reference sequence).

The chain couples TRBV6-5 to TRBJ2-1; a possible D gene is TRBD1 (6 bases). This CDR3 contains 11 residues. V was pared by 7 bases and J by 8 bases, with 9 bases between. CDR1 is MNHEY and CDR2 is SVGAGI in the germline V gene. CDR3 sequence reads: CASTQGDEQFF. The CDR3 nucleotides read TGTGCCAGCACACAGGGTGATGAGCAGTTCTTC.

The rearrangement uses TRBV20-1 and TRBJ2-7; no definite D call. The CDR3 is 11 residues long. Between the trimmed V and J ends, which lost 6 bases and 5 bases, there was a span of 11 bases. Germline CDR1 reads DFQATT; CDR2 reads SNEGSKA (reference sequence). The CDR3, as DNA: TGCAGTGCGCTCCTTGGGGACGAGCAGTACTTC. This codes for CSALLGDEQYF.

This clone was counted only a few times. The V gene is TRBV6-5, the J gene TRBJ2-2; the D is unclear. V lost 2 bases and J 7 bases, leaving 5 bases between the germline ends. This CDR3 is 12 amino acids long. Germline V gene sequence: CDR1 MNHEY, CDR2 SVGAGI. The CDR3 nucleotides are TGTGCCAGCAGTTACGCTAGCGGGGAGCTGTTTTTT. Its protein product is CASSYASGELFF.

A note on this clone: Other DNA sequences of this sample code for an identical CDR3. The CDR3 coding sequence is TGTGCCAGCAGCCCCCATTCTTCAACTAATGAAAAACTGTTTTTT. Translation: CASSPHSSTNEKLFF. The gene calls are TRBV9 and TRBJ1-4, with D uncertain. V was shortened by 4 bases and J by 0 bases, with 10 bases between the two germline ends. This CDR3 has 15 residues. Looked up from germline, CDR1 is SGDLS and CDR2 is YYNGEE. Complete variable domain (other parts from reference TRBV9 and TRBJ1-4): DSGVTQTPKHLITATGQRVTLRCSPRSGDLSVYWYQQSLDQGLQFLIQYYNGEERAKGNILERFSAQQFPDLHSELNLSSLELGDSALYFCASSPHSSTNEKLFFGSGTQLSVL.

The chain employs TRBV4-2 and TRBJ1-2; 8 nucleotides match TRBD1. V lost 4 bases to trimming and J lost 3 bases; unmatched junction nucleotides: 4. The CDR3 runs 14 residues. Germline CDR1 LGHNA, CDR2 YNFKEQ. The chain's CDR3 is CASSPTGDYYGYTF. The CDR3 nucleotides are TGTGCCAGCAGCCCGACAGGGGACTACTATGGCTACACCTTC.

In the case of this clone: Other DNA sequences of this sample code for an identical CDR3. This chain connects TRBV5-1 to TRBJ2-5, with D possibly TRBD1 on 5 matching bases. Trimming cost V 0 bases and J 5 bases, with 8 bases left between them. The CDR3 is 13 residues long. Germline V lookup: CDR1 SGHRS, CDR2 YFSETQ. CDR3 in DNA: TGCGCCAGCAGCTTGGGGGGCAGCGAGACCCAGTACTTC. The encoded protein is CASSLGGSETQYF.

The chain couples TRBV29-1 to TRBJ2-1, with D perhaps given as TRBD1 or TRBD2 (5 bases each). V was cut by 6 bases and J by 4 bases, with 22 bases left in between. Germline V gene lookup returns CDR1 SQVTM and CDR2 ANQGSEA. The CDR3 covers 16 residues. The CDR3 DNA reads TGCAGCGTCGCTCCCTGGGACCTTGAGACGTACAATGAGCAGTTCTTC. It encodes CSVAPWDLETYNEQFF.

V is TRBV30 and J is TRBJ2-2; 8 nucleotides line up with TRBD2. This CDR3 has 13 residues. Trimming took 4 bases from V and 6 from J; bases not matched to a gene: 4. Germline values: CDR1 GTSNPN, CDR2 SVGIG (reference sequence). The CDR3 DNA reads as TGTGCCTGGACGGCGGGGGGACCCGGGGAGCTGTTTTTT. Amino acids: CAWTAGGPGELFF.

This clone came up a few times. The rearrangement joins TRBV15 to TRBJ1-1; D is ambiguous. Trimming removed 2 bases at V and 0 bases at J, with 7 bases between. The CDR3 length is 14 residues. Germline V gene lookup returns CDR1 LNHNV and CDR2 YYDKDF (reference sequence). The DNA for the CDR3 is TGTGCCACCAGCAGACCCACCATGAACACTGAAGCTTTCTTT. Translation: CATSRPTMNTEAFF.

The table lists this clone with a few counts. An end of the junction does not agree with germline; a read error may underlie this. This chain links TRBV6-1 with TRBJ2-1, with 13 bases aligning to TRBD2. CDR3 size: 16 residues. CDR1 MNHNS and CDR2 SASEGT come from the germline V gene. In nucleotides, the CDR3 is TGTGCCAGCACTGAACTAGCGGGGGGGAACTACAATGAGCAGTTCTTC. Protein: CASTELAGGNYNEQFF.

This clone was seen a few times. The chain is built from TRBV7-2 and TRBJ1-5, with TRBD1 matching over 8 bases. CDR1 and CDR2 (germline): SGHTA, FQGNSA. This CDR3 spans 14 amino acids. Trimming cost V 3 bases and J 5 bases; bases outside gene matches: 3. CDR3 sequence: CASSFQGADQPQHF. The CDR3 bases are TGTGCCAGCAGCTTCCAGGGGGCAGATCAGCCCCAGCATTTT. The entire variable domain, with the rest obtained from reference TRBV7-2 and TRBJ1-5, is as follows: GAGVSQSPSNKVTEKGKDVELRCDPISGHTALYWYRQSLGQGLEFLIYFQGNSAPDKSGLPSDRFSAERTGGSVSTLTIQRTQQEDSAVYLCASSFQGADQPQHFGDGTRLSIL.

The V call is TRBV19, the J call TRBJ2-3, with 7 bases identical to TRBD2. The CDR3 totals 12 residues. CDR1 LNHDA and CDR2 SQIVND come from the germline V gene (reference sequence). V shed 7 bases and J 6 bases; nucleotides not matched to a gene: 4. The CDR3 reads CASMSGADTQYF. CDR3 nucleotides: TGTGCCAGTATGAGCGGGGCCGATACGCAGTATTTT.

This chain links TRBV9 with TRBJ2-7; unclear D gene. This CDR3 is built from 13 residues. V dropped 0 bases and J dropped 6 bases, with 10 bases sitting between them. Germline V gene lookup returns CDR1 SGDLS and CDR2 YYNGEE. The CDR3 here is CASSVVGSGEQYF. CDR3 bases: TGTGCCAGCAGCGTAGTAGGGTCCGGCGAGCAGTACTTC.

The J gene is TRBJ2-5, the V gene TRBV29-1; D uncertain. The CDR3 sequence is 13 residues long. The germline gives CDR1 SQVTM, CDR2 ANQGSEA. Trimming took 7 bases from V and 5 from J, leaving 17 bases between them. DNA of the CDR3: TGCAGCGCCCAAGGCGTCCACGGGGAGACCCAGTACTTC. Protein sequence: CSAQGVHGETQYF.

This chain joins TRBV6-1 and TRBJ2-7; 7 bases map to TRBD1. The CDR3 extends over 13 amino acids. With 4 bases clipped from V and 2 bases from J, the junction kept 2 bases outside the gene matches. Germline CDR1 and CDR2: MNHNS and SASEGT. CDR3 in amino acids: CASSVDRAYEQYF. In nucleotides, the CDR3 is TGTGCCAGCAGTGTTGACAGGGCCTACGAGCAGTACTTC.

The chain combines TRBV4-1 with TRBJ2-3; D is possibly TRBD2 (5 bases). The germline V gene encodes CDR1 MGHRA and CDR2 YSYEKL. The CDR3 totals 17 residues. Trimming took 3 bases from V and 2 from J, leaving 18 bases between them. This CDR3 reads CASSQVRASHDTDTQYF. CDR3 nucleotides: TGCGCCAGCAGCCAGGTTAGGGCTAGCCACGACACAGATACGCAGTATTTT.

The chain employs TRBV4-1 and TRBJ2-1; D gene ambiguous. Trimming shortened V by 0 bases and J by 13 bases, and 19 bases separated the two germline ends. Looked up from germline, CDR1 is MGHRA and CDR2 is YSYEKL. This CDR3 has 15 residues. CDR3 sequence reads: CASSQDIGRGVDQFF. CDR3 in DNA: TGCGCCAGCAGCCAAGATATTGGCCGCGGCGTCGATCAGTTCTTC.

This clone showed up just once. The chain employs TRBV5-6 and TRBJ2-6; D is undetermined. The CDR3 is made up of 15 amino acids. Trimming took off 1 base at V and 0 bases at J, with 5 bases between the two ends. The germline V gene encodes CDR1 SGHDT and CDR2 YYEEEE. The CDR3 region has the DNA TGTGCCAGCAGCTTGCCCCTCTCTGGGGCCAACGTCCTGACTTTC. Translation: CASSLPLSGANVLTF.